A single T cell receptor beta chain is shown here with its context. The data originate from a study of patients and donors after allogeneic stem cell transplantation. The CDR3 has 12 residues. The V and J ends lost 6 bases and 7 bases respectively, with 9 bases between them. Germline V gene sequence: CDR1 KGHSH, CDR2 LQKENI. TCRdb recomputed calls from the RT-PCR reads with MiXCR, one row per CDR3 protein. The table has 100,000 to 130,000 distinct CDR3 sequences, less than 45% seen once. The receptor comes from a human donor who was either an allogeneic HSCT recipient or a stem cell or donor lymphocyte infusion donor (not recorded which). It is not recorded whose cells these are; they may come from a transplant donor. The sample comprised blood, either unsorted or a sorted T cell fraction (not recorded which). J is TRBJ2-2 and V is TRBV18; no definite D call. CDR3 in DNA: TGTGCCAGCTCGCCTCGTAACGGGGAGCTGTTTTTT. It specifies CASSPRNGELFF.